Shown below are 7 T cell receptor beta chains from a single sample sequenced in a study of blood T cell repertoires in COVID-19. Produced via immunoSEQ multiplex PCR; TCRdb's table is partial and in-frame only. The repertoire holds around 130,000 clones, with approximately 84% as singletons. The material sequenced was peripheral blood. These receptors all come from a woman at least 80 years old with acute or convalescent COVID-19.

This chain connects TRBV6-2 or TRBV6-3 to TRBJ2-7; 8 nucleotides line up with TRBD2. Per the germline V gene, CDR1 is MNHEY and CDR2 is SVGEGT. The CDR3 spans 16 residues. Losses at the gene ends were 4 bases for V and 2 bases for J; bases not matched to a gene: 10. In DNA form, the CDR3 reads TGTGCCAGCAGTTCCTATACTAGCGGTAGAACCTACGAGCAGTACTTC. It translates to CASSSYTSGRTYEQYF.

This clone was seen a handful of times. This chain connects TRBV11-2 to TRBJ1-2, with D uncertain. This CDR3 contains 13 residues. In germline, CDR1 is SGHAT, CDR2 FQNNGV. The V end lost 6 bases, the J end lost 4 bases, and 12 bases lay between the germline ends. The CDR3 is CASRAGAGYGYTF. The CDR3 nucleotides read TGTGCCAGCAGGGCCGGAGCGGGCTATGGCTACACCTTC.

V and J are TRBV4-3 and TRBJ1-2; D gene ambiguous. The germline V gene has CDR1 LGHNA and CDR2 YSLEER. This CDR3 contains 14 residues. The V gene lost 2 bases and the J gene lost 2 bases, with 9 bases spanning the gap. In nucleotides, the CDR3 is TGCGCCAGCAGCCAATCCCGGGTCAACTATGGCTACACCTTC. It encodes CASSQSRVNYGYTF.

This sequence joins TRBV4-3 and TRBJ1-1; D gene unclear. With 4 bases removed from V and 5 bases from J, the gap between germline ends came to 14 bases. Looked up from germline, CDR1 is LGHNA and CDR2 is YSLEER. The CDR3 has 14 residues. The CDR3 loop reads CASSPAGGRTEAFF. For the CDR3, the DNA is TGCGCCAGCAGCCCGGCGGGAGGAAGGACTGAAGCTTTCTTT.

The chain is built from TRBV7-2 and TRBJ1-2; 8 positions match TRBD1. The CDR3 has 15 amino acids. V gave up 4 bases and J gave up 8 bases; unmatched junction bases: 12. CDR1 SGHTA and CDR2 FQGNSA come from the germline V gene. The CDR3 nucleotides are TGTGCCAGCAGCTCGACAGGGGTACCTATCCCCGGCTACACCTTC. It yields the protein CASSSTGVPIPGYTF. The full variable domain, its missing parts supplied by reference TRBV7-2 and TRBJ1-2, is GAGVSQSPSNKVTEKGKDVELRCDPISGHTALYWYRQSLGQGLEFLIYFQGNSAPDKSGLPSDRFSAERTGGSVSTLTIQRTQQEDSAVYLCASSSTGVPIPGYTFGSGTRLTVV.

The chain links TRBV7-2 to TRBJ2-2; 9 nucleotides align to TRBD2. Germline lookup yields CDR1 SGHTA and CDR2 FQGNSA. V was clipped by 3 bases and J by 4 bases; unmatched bases: 6. The CDR3 is 16 amino acids. The CDR3 DNA reads as TGTGCCAGCAGCTTCCGGCTAGCGGGACGCACCGGGGAGCTGTTTTTT. Translated: CASSFRLAGRTGELFF.

This clone was seen once. The rearrangement links TRBV11-3 to TRBJ1-5; maybe TRBD1 (5 bases). V was pared by 2 bases and J by 0 bases, with 14 bases between. The CDR3 length is 17 residues. CDR1 is SGHNT and CDR2 is YENEEA in the germline V gene. The CDR3 DNA follows: TGTGCCAGCAGCTTAATCCCGGGGGGGGATAGCAATCAGCCCCAGCATTTT. Protein: CASSLIPGGDSNQPQHF.